Each of the 8 T cell receptor beta chains below was sequenced from the same sample in a study of T cells in Graves' hyperthyroidism and ophthalmopathy. Researchers took RNA transcripts and amplified the TCR beta CDR3 regions from them. HTBI primers were the set used in a first-round RT-PCR of the TCR CDR3. TCRdb ran MiXCR on the multiplex PCR reads and lists one entry per CDR3 protein. This table holds 300,000 to 450,000 distinct CDR3 sequences, around an eighth found once. The specimen was blood. Receptors originate from a man aged 30 to 45 with Graves' hyperthyroidism that later progressed to Graves' ophthalmopathy.

This clonotype turned up a few times. V is TRBV4-1 and J is TRBJ2-2; 7 bases map to TRBD1. From germline, CDR1 is MGHRA and CDR2 YSYEKL. V lost 1 base to trimming and J lost 3 bases; unmatched junction nucleotides: 5. This CDR3 spans 16 amino acids. The CDR3 loop is CASSQVGTADTGELFF. In nucleotides, the CDR3 is TGCGCCAGCAGCCAAGTCGGGACAGCTGACACCGGGGAGCTGTTTTTT.

This clonotype was counted between two and nine times. V and J are TRBV2 and TRBJ2-3; D unresolved. V lost 6 bases and J 0 bases, leaving 10 bases between the germline ends. Germline-derived CDR1 and CDR2 are SNHLY and FYNNEI. The CDR3 totals 14 residues. The CDR3 sequence is CASRGRPSTDTQYF. CDR3 in DNA: TGTGCCAGCAGAGGCAGACCGAGCACAGATACGCAGTATTTT.

This clonotype was detected a few times. The J gene is TRBJ2-3, the V gene TRBV28; TRBD2 might be the D (6 bases). The CDR3 runs to 12 residues. Germline CDR1 is MDHEN and CDR2 is SYDVKM. The CDR3 is CVVEGSSDTQYF. CDR3 nucleotides: TGTGTAGTGGAGGGGTCCTCGGATACGCAGTATTTT.

This sequence joins TRBV12-3 or TRBV12-4 and TRBJ2-7, with D possibly TRBD1 on 6 matching bases. Trimming stripped 4 bases from V and 6 bases from J, with 13 bases between. This CDR3 comprises 13 residues. CDR3 in amino acids: CASSSHRVGEQYF. The CDR3 coding sequence is TGTGCCAGCAGTTCCCACAGGGTCGGCGAGCAGTACTTC.

The V and J genes are TRBV27 and TRBJ2-1; D unclear. Germline V lookup: CDR1 MNHEY, CDR2 SMNVEV (reference sequence). The CDR3 runs 13 residues. V lost 5 bases, J lost 4 bases, and 9 bases lay in between. The CDR3: CASSPRVYNEQFF. CDR3 nucleotides: TGTGCCAGCAGTCCCCGGGTGTACAATGAGCAGTTCTTC.

This clonotype was recorded at least ten times. The chain uses TRBV12-3 or TRBV12-4 and TRBJ1-6; D unresolved. The CDR3 contains 14 residues. V shed 2 bases and J shed 11 bases, with 13 bases lying between them. CDR3 bases: TGTGCCAGCAGTTTAAGTATAAGAGGAGCACCCCTCCACTTT. This codes for CASSLSIRGAPLHF.

This clonotype occurred many times. The CDR3 sequence: CSASTTLGIRNEQYF. For the CDR3, the DNA is TGCAGTGCTAGCACGACACTGGGAATCAGGAACGAGCAGTACTTC. V gene TRBV20-1 combines with J gene TRBJ2-7; no clear D. The CDR3 has 15 residues. V gave up 3 bases and J gave up 5 bases, with 20 bases separating them. Germline V lookup: CDR1 DFQATT, CDR2 SNEGSKA (reference sequence).

This clonotype was counted a few times. The chain carries TRBV20-1 and TRBJ2-3; TRBD1 matches 9 bases. The CDR3 sequence is 15 residues long. CDR1 and CDR2 (germline): DFQATT, SNEGSKA (reference sequence). The junction had 8 bases not matched to a gene; V was cut back by 3 bases and J by 4 bases. In DNA, the CDR3 is TGCAGTGCTAGTATCCGGGACAGGGTCTCAGATACGCAGTATTTT. It specifies CSASIRDRVSDTQYF.